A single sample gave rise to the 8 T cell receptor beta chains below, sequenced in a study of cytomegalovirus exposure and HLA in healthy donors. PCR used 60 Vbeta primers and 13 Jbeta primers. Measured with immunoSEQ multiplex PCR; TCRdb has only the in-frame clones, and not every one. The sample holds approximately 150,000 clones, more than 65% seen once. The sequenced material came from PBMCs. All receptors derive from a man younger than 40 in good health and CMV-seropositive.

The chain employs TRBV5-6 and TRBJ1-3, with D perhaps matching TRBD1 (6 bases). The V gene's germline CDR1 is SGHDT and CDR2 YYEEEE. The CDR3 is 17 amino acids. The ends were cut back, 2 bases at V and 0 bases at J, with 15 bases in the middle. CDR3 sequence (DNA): TGTGCCAGCAGCTTATTCACAGGGACCTCCTCTGGAAACACCATATATTTT. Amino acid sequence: CASSLFTGTSSGNTIYF. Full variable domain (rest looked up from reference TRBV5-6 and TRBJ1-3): DAGVTQSPTHLIKTRGQQVTLRCSPKSGHDTVSWYQQALGQGPQFIFQYYEEEERQRGNFPDRFSGHQFPNYSSELNVNALLLGDSALYLCASSLFTGTSSGNTIYFGEGSWLTVV.

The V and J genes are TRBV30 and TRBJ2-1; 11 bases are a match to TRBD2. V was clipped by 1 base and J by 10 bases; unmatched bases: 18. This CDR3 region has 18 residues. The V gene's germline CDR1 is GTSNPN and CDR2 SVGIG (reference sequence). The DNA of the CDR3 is TGTGCCTGGAGTGGGACCCCATTAGCGGGAGGGAGGGCGGACGAGCAGTTCTTC. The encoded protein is CAWSGTPLAGGRADEQFF.

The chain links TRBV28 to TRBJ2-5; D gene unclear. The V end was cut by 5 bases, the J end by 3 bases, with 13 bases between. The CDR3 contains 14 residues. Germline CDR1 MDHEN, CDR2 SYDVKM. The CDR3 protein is CASSRLGREETQYF. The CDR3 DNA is TGTGCCAGCAGTCGACTTGGCAGAGAAGAGACCCAGTACTTC.

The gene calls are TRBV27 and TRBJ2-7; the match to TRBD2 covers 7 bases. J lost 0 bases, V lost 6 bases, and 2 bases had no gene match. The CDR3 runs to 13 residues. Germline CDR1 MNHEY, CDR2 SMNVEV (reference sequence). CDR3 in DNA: TGTGCCAGCAGACCTAGCGGCTCCTACGAGCAGTACTTC. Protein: CASRPSGSYEQYF.

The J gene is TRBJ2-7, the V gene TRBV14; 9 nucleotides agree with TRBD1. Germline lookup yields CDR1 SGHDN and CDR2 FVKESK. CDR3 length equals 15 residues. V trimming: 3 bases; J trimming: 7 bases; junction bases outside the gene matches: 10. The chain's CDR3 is CASSHRGTGPGEQYF. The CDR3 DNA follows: TGTGCCAGCAGCCATAGGGGGACAGGGCCCGGAGAGCAGTACTTC.

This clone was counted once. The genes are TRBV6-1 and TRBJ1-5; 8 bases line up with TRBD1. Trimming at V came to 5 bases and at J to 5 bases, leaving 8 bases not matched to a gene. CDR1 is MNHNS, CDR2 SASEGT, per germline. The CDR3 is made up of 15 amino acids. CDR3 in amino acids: CASSTGQGRYQPQHF. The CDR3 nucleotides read TGTGCCAGCAGTACTGGACAGGGCAGGTATCAGCCCCAGCATTTT.

CDR3 DNA sequence: TGTGCCAGCAGTGAAGAAGGGGTCTCCAACACTGAAGCTTTCTTT. This encodes CASSEEGVSNTEAFF. The chain employs TRBV6-1 and TRBJ1-1, with D possibly being TRBD1 (5 bases). CDR1 is MNHNS, CDR2 SASEGT, per germline. The length of the CDR3 is 15 residues. Trimming took 1 base from V and 2 from J, leaving 11 bases between them.

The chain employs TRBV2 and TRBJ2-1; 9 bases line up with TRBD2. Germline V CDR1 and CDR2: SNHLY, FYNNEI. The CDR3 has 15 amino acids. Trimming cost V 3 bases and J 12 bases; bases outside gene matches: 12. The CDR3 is CASSDGLASLMGQFF. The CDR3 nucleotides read TGTGCCAGCAGTGACGGACTAGCGTCCCTTATGGGGCAGTTCTTC.